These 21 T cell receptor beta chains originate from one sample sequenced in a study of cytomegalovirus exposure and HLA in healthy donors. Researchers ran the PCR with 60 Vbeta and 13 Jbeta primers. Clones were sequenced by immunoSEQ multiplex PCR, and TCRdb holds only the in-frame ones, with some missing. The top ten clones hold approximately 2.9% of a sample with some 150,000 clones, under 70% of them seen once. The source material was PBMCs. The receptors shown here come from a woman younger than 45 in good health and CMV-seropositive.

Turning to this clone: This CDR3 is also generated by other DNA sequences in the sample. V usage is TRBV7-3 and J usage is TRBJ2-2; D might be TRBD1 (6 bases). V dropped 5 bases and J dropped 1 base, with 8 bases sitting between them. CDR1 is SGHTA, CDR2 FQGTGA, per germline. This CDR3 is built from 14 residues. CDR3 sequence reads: CASSLTGNTGELFF. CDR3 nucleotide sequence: TGTGCCAGCAGCCTGACAGGGAACACCGGGGAGCTGTTTTTT.

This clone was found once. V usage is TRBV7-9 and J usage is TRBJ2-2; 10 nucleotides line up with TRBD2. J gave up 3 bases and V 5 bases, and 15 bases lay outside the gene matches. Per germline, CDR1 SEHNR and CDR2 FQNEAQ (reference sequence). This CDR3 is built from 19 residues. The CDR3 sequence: CASSPGASGRRGDTGELFF. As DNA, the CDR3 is TGTGCCAGCAGCCCGGGGGCTAGCGGGAGACGAGGGGACACCGGGGAGCTGTTTTTT.

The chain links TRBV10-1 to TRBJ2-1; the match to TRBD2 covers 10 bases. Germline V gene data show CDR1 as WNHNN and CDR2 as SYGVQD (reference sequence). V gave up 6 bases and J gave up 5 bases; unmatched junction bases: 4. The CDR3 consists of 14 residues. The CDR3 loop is CASRSGGADNEQFF. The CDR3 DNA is TGCGCCAGCAGGAGCGGGGGGGCTGACAATGAGCAGTTCTTC.

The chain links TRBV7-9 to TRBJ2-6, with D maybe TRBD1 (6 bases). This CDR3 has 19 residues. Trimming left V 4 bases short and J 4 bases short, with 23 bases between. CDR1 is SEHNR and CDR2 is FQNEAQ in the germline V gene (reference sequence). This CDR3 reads CASSWGPGQSSRGANVLTF. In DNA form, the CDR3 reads TGTGCCAGCAGCTGGGGGCCCGGACAGTCCTCGAGAGGGGCCAACGTCCTGACTTTC.

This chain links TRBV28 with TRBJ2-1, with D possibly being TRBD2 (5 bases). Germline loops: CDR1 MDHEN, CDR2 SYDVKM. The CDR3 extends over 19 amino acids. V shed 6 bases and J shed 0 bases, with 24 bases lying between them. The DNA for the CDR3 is TGTGCCAGCAGAATGTCCGGGATCAGCCCCCTGAGCTCCTACAATGAGCAGTTCTTC. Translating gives CASRMSGISPLSSYNEQFF.

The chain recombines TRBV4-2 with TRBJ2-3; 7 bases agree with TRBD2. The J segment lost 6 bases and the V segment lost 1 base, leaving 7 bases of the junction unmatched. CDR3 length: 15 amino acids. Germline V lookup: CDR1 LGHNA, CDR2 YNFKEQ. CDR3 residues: CASSQGTRQSDTQYF. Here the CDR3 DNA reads TGTGCCAGCAGCCAAGGGACTAGACAATCTGATACGCAGTATTTT.

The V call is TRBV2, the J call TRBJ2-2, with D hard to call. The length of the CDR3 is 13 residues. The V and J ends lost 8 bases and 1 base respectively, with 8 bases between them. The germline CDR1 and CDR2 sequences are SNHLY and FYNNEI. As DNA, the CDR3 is TGTGCCAGCCGTTCCCTGAACACCGGGGAGCTGTTTTTT. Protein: CASRSLNTGELFF.

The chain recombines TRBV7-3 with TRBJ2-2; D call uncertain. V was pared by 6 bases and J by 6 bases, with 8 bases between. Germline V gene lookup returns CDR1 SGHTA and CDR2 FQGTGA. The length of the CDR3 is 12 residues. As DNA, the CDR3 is TGTGCCAGCAGGGGCAGGTCCGGGGAGCTGTTTTTT. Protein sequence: CASRGRSGELFF.

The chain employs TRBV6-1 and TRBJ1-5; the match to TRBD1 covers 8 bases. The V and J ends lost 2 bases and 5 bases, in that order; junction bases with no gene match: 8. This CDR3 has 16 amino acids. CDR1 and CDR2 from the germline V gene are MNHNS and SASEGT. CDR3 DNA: TGTGCCAGCAGTGAATTTCGGGGGACAGGTTATCAGCCCCAGCATTTT. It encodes CASSEFRGTGYQPQHF.

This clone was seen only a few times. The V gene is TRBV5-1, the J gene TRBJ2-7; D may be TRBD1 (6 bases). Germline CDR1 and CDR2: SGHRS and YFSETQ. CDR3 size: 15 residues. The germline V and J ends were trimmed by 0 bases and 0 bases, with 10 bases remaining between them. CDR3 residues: CASSLGQESSYEQYF. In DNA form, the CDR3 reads TGCGCCAGCAGCTTGGGACAGGAGAGCTCCTACGAGCAGTACTTC. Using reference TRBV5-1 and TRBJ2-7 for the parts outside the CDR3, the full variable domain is KAGVTQTPRYLIKTRGQQVTLSCSPISGHRSVSWYQQTPGQGLQFLFEYFSETQRNKGNFPGRFSGRQFSNSRSEMNVSTLELGDSALYLCASSLGQESSYEQYFGPGTRLTVT.

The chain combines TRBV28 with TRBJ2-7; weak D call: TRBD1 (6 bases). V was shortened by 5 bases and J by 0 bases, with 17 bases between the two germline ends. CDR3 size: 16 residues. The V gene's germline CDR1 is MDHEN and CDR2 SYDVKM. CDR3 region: CASSVLPGHNSYEQYF. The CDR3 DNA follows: TGTGCCAGCAGTGTTTTGCCGGGACACAACTCCTACGAGCAGTACTTC.

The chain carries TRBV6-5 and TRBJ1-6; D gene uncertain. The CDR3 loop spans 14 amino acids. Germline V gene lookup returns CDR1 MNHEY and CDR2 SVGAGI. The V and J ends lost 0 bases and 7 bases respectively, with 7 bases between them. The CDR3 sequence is CASSYSPGNSPLHF. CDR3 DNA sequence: TGTGCCAGCAGTTACTCGCCGGGGAATTCACCCCTCCACTTT.

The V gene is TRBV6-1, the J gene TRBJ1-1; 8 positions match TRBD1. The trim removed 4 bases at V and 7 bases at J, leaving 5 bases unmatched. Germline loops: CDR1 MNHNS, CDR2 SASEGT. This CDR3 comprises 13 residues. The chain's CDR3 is CASSVLRGLEAFF. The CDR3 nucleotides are TGTGCCAGCAGTGTCCTCAGGGGGCTTGAAGCTTTCTTT.

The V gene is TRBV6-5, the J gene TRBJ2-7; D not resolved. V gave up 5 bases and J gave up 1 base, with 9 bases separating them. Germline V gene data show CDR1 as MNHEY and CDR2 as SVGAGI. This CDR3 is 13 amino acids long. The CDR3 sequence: CASSLTQSYEQYF. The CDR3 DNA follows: TGTGCCAGCAGTCTTACCCAGTCCTACGAGCAGTACTTC.

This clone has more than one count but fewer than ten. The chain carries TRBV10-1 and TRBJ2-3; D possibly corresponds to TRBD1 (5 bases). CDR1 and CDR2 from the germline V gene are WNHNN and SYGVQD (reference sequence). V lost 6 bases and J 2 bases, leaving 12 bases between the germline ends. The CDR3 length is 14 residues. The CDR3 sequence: CASSEDTVTDTQYF. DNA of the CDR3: TGCGCCAGCAGCGAGGACACAGTCACAGATACGCAGTATTTT.

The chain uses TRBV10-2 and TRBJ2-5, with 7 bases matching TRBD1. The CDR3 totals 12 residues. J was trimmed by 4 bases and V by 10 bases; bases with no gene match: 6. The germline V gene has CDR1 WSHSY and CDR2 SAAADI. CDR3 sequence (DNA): TGCGCCACTAGACAGGGCATAGAGACCCAGTACTTC. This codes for CATRQGIETQYF.

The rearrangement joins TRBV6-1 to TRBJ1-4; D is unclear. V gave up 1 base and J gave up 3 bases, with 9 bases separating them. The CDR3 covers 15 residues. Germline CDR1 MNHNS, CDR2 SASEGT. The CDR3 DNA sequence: TGTGCCAGCAGTGAAGGGTTAGCAGCTAATGAAAAACTGTTTTTT. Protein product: CASSEGLAANEKLFF.

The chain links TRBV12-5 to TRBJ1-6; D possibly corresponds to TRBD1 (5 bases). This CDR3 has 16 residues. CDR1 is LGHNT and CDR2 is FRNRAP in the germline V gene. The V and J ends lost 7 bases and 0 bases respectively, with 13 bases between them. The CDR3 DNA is TGTGCTAGTGATAGGGGTCCGAGCTCCTATAATTCACCCCTCCACTTT. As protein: CASDRGPSSYNSPLHF.

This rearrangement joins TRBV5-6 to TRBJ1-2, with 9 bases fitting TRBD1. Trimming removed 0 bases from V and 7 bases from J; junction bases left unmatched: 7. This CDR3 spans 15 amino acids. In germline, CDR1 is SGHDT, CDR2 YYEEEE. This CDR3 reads CASSLAGTGWGGYTF. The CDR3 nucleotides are TGTGCCAGCAGCTTGGCGGGGACAGGGTGGGGTGGCTACACCTTC.

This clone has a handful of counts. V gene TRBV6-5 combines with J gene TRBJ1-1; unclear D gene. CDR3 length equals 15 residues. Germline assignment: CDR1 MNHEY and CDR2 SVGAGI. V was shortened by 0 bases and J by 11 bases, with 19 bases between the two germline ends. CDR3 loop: CASSYSLLMEGRAFF. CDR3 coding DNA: TGTGCCAGCAGTTACTCATTGTTGATGGAGGGAAGGGCTTTCTTT.

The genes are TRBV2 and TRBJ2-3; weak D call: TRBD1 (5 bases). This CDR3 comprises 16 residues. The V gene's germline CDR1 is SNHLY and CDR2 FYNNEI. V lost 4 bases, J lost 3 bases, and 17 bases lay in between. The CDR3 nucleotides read TGTGCCAGCAGTGTCCAGGCAGGGATAGGTACAGATACGCAGTATTTT. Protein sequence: CASSVQAGIGTDTQYF. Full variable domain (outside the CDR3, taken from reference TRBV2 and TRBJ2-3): EPEVTQTPSHQVTQMGQEVILRCVPISNHLYFYWYRQILGQKVEFLVSFYNNEISEKSEIFDDQFSVERPDGSNFTLKIRSTKLEDSAMYFCASSVQAGIGTDTQYFGPGTRLTVL.